This entry lists 23 T cell receptor beta chains sequenced from one sample in a study of blood T cells in healthy people across ages (dated by TCRdb to 2013 to 2016). Libraries were constructed by 5' RACE. Sequencing used an Illumina HiSeq 2500. A second PCR of roughly 7 to 12 cycles was run with a J-beta primer mix and a sample-barcoded 5' primer. Through fastp at Q25 and MiXCR, TCRdb rebuilt clones from the public reads, retaining in-frame beta chains. A single entry per CDR3 protein holds the most common genes and DNA from its merged rows. For this sample the table gives approximately 800,000 distinct CDR3 sequences, of which 58% were detected only once. The leading ten clones occupy 20% to 25% of the sample. What was sequenced was blood. The origin of the receptors is a man in his thirties or forties in good health.

DNA for the CDR3: TGCAGTGCTTACGACAACAATGAGCAGTTCTTC. Its protein is CSAYDNNEQFF. The rearrangement uses TRBV20-1 and TRBJ2-1; no clear D gene. The CDR3 has 11 amino acids. The V end was cut by 5 bases, the J end by 5 bases, with 7 bases between. Germline CDR1 is DFQATT and CDR2 is SNEGSKA (reference sequence).

This chain links TRBV5-1 with TRBJ1-5; D remains unclear. The CDR3 sequence is 14 residues long. Trimming pared 1 base from V and 3 bases from J, leaving 8 bases between. Germline CDR1 and CDR2: SGHRS and YFSETQ. The CDR3 DNA follows: TGCGCCAGCAGCTTGTTCCCAGACAATCAGCCCCAGCATTTT. Translation: CASSLFPDNQPQHF.

The gene calls are TRBV30 and TRBJ2-7; 8 nucleotides line up with TRBD2. CDR1 and CDR2 (germline): GTSNPN, SVGIG (reference sequence). Unmatched junction bases numbered 5, after V lost 3 bases and J lost 1 base. The CDR3 contains 14 residues. The CDR3 region has the DNA TGTGCCTGGAGCCTACTAGCGGCATCCTACGAGCAGTACTTC. Protein: CAWSLLAASYEQYF.

V usage is TRBV7-9 and J usage is TRBJ2-7; D perhaps matches TRBD1 (7 bases). Trimming pared 5 bases from V and 0 bases from J, leaving 17 bases between. The CDR3 extends over 16 amino acids. Germline assignment: CDR1 SEHNR and CDR2 FQNEAQ (reference sequence). In DNA form, the CDR3 reads TGTGCCAGCAGCCCCTTGGGCGGGGACAGCTCCTACGAGCAGTACTTC. It encodes CASSPLGGDSSYEQYF.

This clonotype was counted once. The CDR3 loop is CASSYSGTGPDTQYF. The DNA of the CDR3 is TGTGCCAGCAGCTATAGCGGGACCGGCCCAGATACGCAGTATTTT. This chain uses TRBV28 with TRBJ2-3; 8 bases match TRBD2. Germline V CDR1 and CDR2: MDHEN, SYDVKM. This CDR3 is built from 15 residues. V lost 6 bases, J lost 4 bases, and 9 bases stayed unmatched.

V is TRBV7-9 and J is TRBJ1-1, with D unclear. The V end lost 0 bases, the J end lost 5 bases, and 1 base lay between the germline ends. Germline V gives CDR1 SEHNR, CDR2 FQNEAQ (reference sequence). The CDR3 runs to 11 residues. CDR3 nucleotide sequence: TGTGCCAGCAGCTTAGCGACTGAAGCTTTCTTT. As protein: CASSLATEAFF.

This chain links TRBV5-1 with TRBJ1-6; TRBD1 is a possible D gene (5 bases). V gave up 5 bases and J gave up 7 bases, with 19 bases separating them. This CDR3 has 16 residues. CDR1 and CDR2 (germline): SGHRS, YFSETQ. In nucleotides, the CDR3 is TGCGCCAGCAGTTCCGAGGCGGTCCGGGGGAATTCACCCCTCCACTTT. Translated, it gives CASSSEAVRGNSPLHF.

This chain uses TRBV10-3 with TRBJ2-7; D is perhaps TRBD2 (5 bases). Germline CDR1 is ENHRY and CDR2 is SYGVKD. Trimming cost V 7 bases and J 6 bases, with 10 bases left between them. CDR3 length equals 11 residues. Written as DNA, the CDR3 is TGTGCCATCAAGGGTGGAGGCGAGCAGTACTTC. Translating gives CAIKGGGEQYF.

The chain employs TRBV27 and TRBJ2-7; 7 bases match TRBD1. The CDR3 consists of 15 residues. Trimming at V came to 5 bases and at J to 5 bases, leaving 12 bases not matched to a gene. The germline V gene has CDR1 MNHEY and CDR2 SMNVEV (reference sequence). The CDR3 bases are TGTGCCAGCAGTCCCTACAGGGGTCTTATCCACGAGCAGTACTTC. It specifies CASSPYRGLIHEQYF.

V is TRBV6-6 and J is TRBJ1-6; no clear D gene. The germline V gene has CDR1 MNHNY and CDR2 SVGAGI (reference sequence). The CDR3 totals 11 residues. Trimming shortened V by 4 bases and J by 14 bases, and 9 bases separated the two germline ends. This CDR3 is CASSLQSALHF. Written as DNA, the CDR3 is TGTGCCAGCAGTTTACAGTCGGCCCTCCACTTT.

This clonotype was found a few times. This chain uses TRBV12-5 with TRBJ2-4; no reliable D call. The J call may be wrong; the DNA end is better matched by TRBJ2-7. CDR1 is LGHNT and CDR2 is FRNRAP in the germline V gene. The CDR3 runs 13 residues. The DNA of the CDR3 is TGTGCTAGTGGTTTGGCAGGTCCCTACGAGCAGTACTTC. Protein: CASGLAGPYEQYF.

In its sample, this clonotype was seen a few times. This chain uses TRBV7-2 with TRBJ2-6; TRBD2 might be the D (6 bases). Germline values: CDR1 SGHTA, CDR2 FQGNSA. The CDR3 spans 16 residues. V was pared by 0 bases and J by 4 bases, with 10 bases between. The CDR3: CASSLAPSAGANVLTF. The DNA of the CDR3 is TGTGCCAGCAGCTTAGCTCCTAGCGCGGGGGCCAACGTCCTGACTTTC.

V usage is TRBV20-1 and J usage is TRBJ2-7; D ambiguous. TRBJ2-5 explains the end of the DNA better; the J call may be wrong. The germline V gene encodes CDR1 DFQATT and CDR2 SNEGSKA (reference sequence). The CDR3 is made up of 10 amino acids. This CDR3 reads CSADEETQYF. The CDR3 DNA is TGCAGTGCTGACGAAGAGACCCAGTACTTC.

The V and J genes are TRBV5-1 and TRBJ2-1; 10 bases fit TRBD2. The V and J ends lost 4 bases and 6 bases, in that order; junction bases with no gene match: 10. This CDR3 spans 16 amino acids. Germline CDR1 and CDR2: SGHRS and YFSETQ. CDR3 residues: CASSPDRLAGVNEQFF. The DNA for the CDR3 is TGCGCCAGCAGCCCCGATCGGCTAGCGGGGGTCAATGAGCAGTTCTTC.

This chain uses TRBV5-1 with TRBJ2-1; 10 nucleotides line up with TRBD2. Germline V gene data show CDR1 as SGHRS and CDR2 as YFSETQ. CDR3 length: 14 amino acids. V trimming: 7 bases; J trimming: 4 bases; junction bases outside the gene matches: 5. As DNA, the CDR3 is TGCGCCAGCCGCTGGACTAGCGGTTACAATGAGCAGTTCTTC. Protein sequence: CASRWTSGYNEQFF. Combining the CDR3 with reference TRBV5-1 and TRBJ2-1 gives the whole variable domain KAGVTQTPRYLIKTRGQQVTLSCSPISGHRSVSWYQQTPGQGLQFLFEYFSETQRNKGNFPGRFSGRQFSNSRSEMNVSTLELGDSALYLCASRWTSGYNEQFFGPGTRLTVL.

The chain couples TRBV10-3 to TRBJ1-2, with a weak D call TRBD1 (5 bases). V was trimmed by 4 bases and J by 8 bases, leaving 17 bases between them. CDR1 ENHRY and CDR2 SYGVKD come from the germline V gene. CDR3 size: 14 residues. CDR3 in DNA: TGTGCCATCAGTGTCGGGGGGTTGTTTGGAGGCTACACCTTC. Its protein product is CAISVGGLFGGYTF.

This chain joins TRBV12-3 or TRBV12-4 and TRBJ2-5, with 7 positions matching TRBD1. V lost 8 bases, J lost 4 bases, and 4 bases stayed unmatched. The CDR3 consists of 12 residues. In DNA form, the CDR3 reads TGTGCCAGCTGCAGGGGGAGAGAGACCCAGTACTTC. Residues: CASCRGRETQYF.

This clonotype was detected a few times. The genes are TRBV5-1 and TRBJ2-1; 11 bases fit TRBD2. The germline V gene has CDR1 SGHRS and CDR2 YFSETQ. This CDR3 has 15 amino acids. V shed 4 bases, J shed 4 bases, and the junction held 4 bases outside the gene matches. CDR3 in DNA: TGCGCCAGCAGCGCGAGGACTAGCGGGTACAATGAGCAGTTCTTC. This gives the protein CASSARTSGYNEQFF.

The CDR3 DNA reads as TGTGCCAGCACTGAGGTGAATGAGCAGTTCTTC. Translating it yields CASTEVNEQFF. The gene calls are TRBV12-3 or TRBV12-4 and TRBJ2-1; D unresolved. CDR3 length: 11 residues. Trimming cost V 7 bases and J 7 bases, with 8 bases left between them.

V and J are TRBV11-2 and TRBJ2-5, with 8 nucleotides matching TRBD2. The trim removed 0 bases at V and 2 bases at J, leaving 2 bases unmatched. The CDR3 extends over 15 amino acids. Per germline, CDR1 SGHAT and CDR2 FQNNGV. CDR3 nucleotides: TGTGCCAGCAGCTTAGACAGCGGGGGACAAGAGACCCAGTACTTC. Translating gives CASSLDSGGQETQYF. The full variable domain, in which reference TRBV11-2 and TRBJ2-5 provide the parts outside the CDR3, is EAGVAQSPRYKIIEKRQSVAFWCNPISGHATLYWYQQILGQGPKLLIQFQNNGVVDDSQLPKDRFSAERLKGVDSTLKIQPAKLEDSAVYLCASSLDSGGQETQYFGPGTRLLVL.

For this clonotype: One end of the junction does not line up with germline, which may come from a read error. The CDR3 DNA follows: TGTGCCAGCAGTTTAGGGAGGATCGCGTACAATGAGAAGTTCTTC. Protein: CASSLGRIAYNEKFF. The chain links TRBV28 to TRBJ2-1; tentatively, D is TRBD2 (6 bases). This CDR3 is 15 amino acids long. The germline CDR1 and CDR2 sequences are MDHEN and SYDVKM.

The genes are TRBV7-2 and TRBJ1-2; TRBD1 agrees at 8 bases. Germline lookup yields CDR1 SGHTA and CDR2 FQGNSA. CDR3 length: 13 amino acids. V lost 5 bases and J lost 7; bases outside the gene matches: 6. The CDR3 nucleotides read TGTGCCAGCAGCCCCGACAGGGGTGCTGGCTACACCTTC. Encoded protein: CASSPDRGAGYTF.

This clonotype was seen a few times. The chain joins TRBV6-1 to TRBJ2-7; TRBD1 aligns across 7 bases. The trim removed 5 bases at V and 0 bases at J, leaving 7 bases unmatched. The CDR3 is made up of 15 amino acids. CDR1 MNHNS and CDR2 SASEGT come from the germline V gene. CDR3 DNA: TGTGCCAGCAGTTGGGGACAGCGGAGCTCCTACGAGCAGTACTTC. Protein product: CASSWGQRSSYEQYF.